This T cell receptor (beta chain) was found in a study of blood T cell repertoires in COVID-19. Original handling: How many nucleated cells were present was estimated from reference gene primer amplification. Profiled with immunoSEQ multiplex PCR; TCRdb holds only in-frame clones, not every one. Clone size and the V and J calls come from that table; the DNA yielded D and trimming. The sample gives about 230,000 clones, 70% to 85% of which show up once; 1.4% is in the top ten. V gave up 3 bases and J gave up 3 bases; unmatched junction bases: 4. There are 13 residues in the CDR3. Germline V gives CDR1 DFQATT, CDR2 SNEGSKA (reference sequence).

This chain connects TRBV20-1 to TRBJ1-2; 7 bases fit TRBD1. The TCR sequence derives from a woman aged 40 to 50 who had recovered from COVID-19. Sequencing used peripheral blood. For the CDR3, the DNA is TGCAGTGCTAGTGGACAGGCATACTATGGCTACACCTTC. Translating it yields CSASGQAYYGYTF.